Presented here are 30 T cell receptor beta chains from one specimen sequenced in a study of CD8 T cells in ankylosing spondylitis. TCRdb called the 5' RACE reads again in MiXCR, with one record for every CDR3 protein. Of 250,000 to 350,000 distinct CDR3 sequences listed, 20% were seen once; the top ten hold 3.5%. The sample consisted of blood, either unsorted or a sorted T cell fraction (not recorded which). The receptors were sampled from a female donor with ankylosing spondylitis or in good health (not recorded which).

The CDR3 DNA sequence: TGCAGTGCTAGACTAGCGGGGCTCCTCTACAATGAGCAGTTCTTC. Encoded protein: CSARLAGLLYNEQFF. The rearrangement uses TRBV20-1 and TRBJ2-1; 9 bases are shared with TRBD2. CDR1 and CDR2 (germline): DFQATT, SNEGSKA (reference sequence). Trimming took 2 bases from V and 3 from J; bases not matched to a gene: 5. The CDR3 runs 15 residues.

There are many counts of this clonotype. The chain recombines TRBV20-1 with TRBJ2-1; TRBD2 matches at 8 bases. The germline V gene has CDR1 DFQATT and CDR2 SNEGSKA (reference sequence). The ends lost 0 bases at V and 1 base at J; junction bases unmatched: 8. CDR3 length: 17 amino acids. The CDR3 is CSARDRLTGGSYNEQFF. In DNA form, the CDR3 reads TGCAGTGCTAGAGATCGACTGACGGGAGGGTCCTACAATGAGCAGTTCTTC.

The chain is built from TRBV7-3 and TRBJ2-1; 9 positions match TRBD1. The CDR3 runs 15 residues. Germline V gene lookup returns CDR1 SGHTA and CDR2 FQGTGA. The trim removed 5 bases at V and 4 bases at J, leaving 6 bases unmatched. Here the CDR3 reads CASSHGTGSYNEQFF. The CDR3, as DNA: TGTGCCAGCAGCCACGGGACAGGGAGTTACAATGAGCAGTTCTTC.

The sample holds one count of this clonotype. The gene calls are TRBV28 and TRBJ2-1; 9 positions match TRBD1. V was clipped by 3 bases and J by 6 bases; unmatched bases: 12. Germline CDR1 MDHEN, CDR2 SYDVKM. The CDR3 extends over 17 amino acids. This CDR3 reads CASSLSRDRVLANEQFF. The CDR3 DNA sequence: TGTGCCAGCAGTTTGTCCCGGGACAGGGTACTAGCCAATGAGCAGTTCTTC.

The table lists this clonotype with a few counts. V usage is TRBV20-1 and J usage is TRBJ2-3; 11 bases align to TRBD2. The CDR3 is made up of 14 amino acids. Germline lookup yields CDR1 DFQATT and CDR2 SNEGSKA (reference sequence). The ends lost 6 bases at V and 4 bases at J; junction bases unmatched: 6. CDR3 protein: CSAWTSGSSDTQYF. The CDR3 bases are TGCAGTGCCTGGACTAGCGGGTCCTCAGATACGCAGTATTTT.

There are a few counts of this clonotype. The chain employs TRBV20-1 and TRBJ2-1, with D uncertain. The CDR3 length is 10 residues. The V end was cut by 3 bases, the J end by 8 bases, with 5 bases between. Looked up from germline, CDR1 is DFQATT and CDR2 is SNEGSKA (reference sequence). CDR3 sequence (DNA): TGCAGTGCTAGCCACTATGAGCAGTTCTTC. As protein: CSASHYEQFF.

The table lists this clonotype with a few counts. The chain links TRBV5-1 to TRBJ1-1; D gene uncertain. This CDR3 is built from 14 residues. The germline V gene encodes CDR1 SGHRS and CDR2 YFSETQ. V dropped 0 bases and J dropped 3 bases, with 9 bases sitting between them. CDR3 in DNA: TGCGCCAGCAGCTTGGGGGGAGAACACACTGAAGCTTTCTTT. It codes for CASSLGGEHTEAFF.

The chain employs TRBV20-1 and TRBJ1-2; 8 positions agree with TRBD1. Germline values: CDR1 DFQATT, CDR2 SNEGSKA (reference sequence). The CDR3 spans 10 residues. Unmatched junction bases numbered 6, after V lost 4 bases and J lost 14 bases. The CDR3 sequence: CSATGQGGTF. The CDR3 DNA is TGCAGTGCTACAGGACAGGGCGGAACCTTC.

This clonotype was observed a few times. V usage is TRBV20-1 and J usage is TRBJ1-1; D is possibly TRBD1 (6 bases). This CDR3 has 12 amino acids. CDR1 is DFQATT, CDR2 SNEGSKA, per germline (reference sequence). V lost 7 bases, J lost 0 bases, and 9 bases lay in between. The CDR3, as DNA: TGCAGTGTCACAGGGTTGAACACTGAAGCTTTCTTT. Its translation: CSVTGLNTEAFF.

J is TRBJ2-6 and V is TRBV4-3; unclear D gene. This CDR3 is 13 amino acids long. V lost 2 bases to trimming and J lost 5 bases, with 4 bases between them. Per the germline V gene, CDR1 is LGHNA and CDR2 is YSLEER. CDR3 region: CASSQLRANVLTF. For the CDR3, the DNA is TGCGCCAGCAGCCAACTTAGGGCCAACGTCCTGACTTTC.

This clonotype was observed once. The chain links TRBV9 to TRBJ2-7, with a weak D call TRBD1 (6 bases). CDR3 length: 16 residues. Trimming stripped 5 bases from V and 7 bases from J, with 25 bases between. Germline V gene sequence: CDR1 SGDLS, CDR2 YYNGEE. The DNA for the CDR3 is TGTGCCAGCAGTCCCACCCTGCGGACAGCCTCCCGGGAGCAGTACTTC. Amino acid sequence: CASSPTLRTASREQYF.

This clonotype was picked up a small number of times. V is TRBV7-2 and J is TRBJ1-2, with 7 bases aligning to TRBD1. The germline V gene has CDR1 SGHTA and CDR2 FQGNSA. V lost 6 bases and J lost 0; bases outside the gene matches: 4. The CDR3 length is 14 residues. The CDR3 coding sequence is TGTGCCAGCAGGGGACAGACCGCTAACTATGGCTACACCTTC. It codes for CASRGQTANYGYTF.

This clonotype was found a few times. V usage is TRBV6-2 or TRBV6-3 and J usage is TRBJ2-1; D remains ambiguous. V was clipped by 9 bases and J by 0 bases, with 21 bases between them. CDR1 and CDR2 from the germline V gene are MNHEY and SVGEGT. The CDR3 is 17 amino acids. In DNA, the CDR3 is TGTGCCAGTTGGCCCCTTCGGATAGTGACCTCCTACAATGAGCAGTTCTTC. The encoded protein is CASWPLRIVTSYNEQFF.

The chain has TRBV20-1 and TRBJ2-1, with a possible D match to TRBD2 (5 bases). Germline V lookup: CDR1 DFQATT, CDR2 SNEGSKA (reference sequence). V was shortened by 6 bases and J by 7 bases, with 13 bases between the two germline ends. This CDR3 spans 12 amino acids. The CDR3 DNA sequence: TGCAGTGCACCCGTACTAGGGAATGAGCAGTTCTTC. This translates into CSAPVLGNEQFF.

This clonotype was seen a few times. J is TRBJ2-7 and V is TRBV20-1; TRBD2 matches at 7 bases. The CDR3 is made up of 16 amino acids. From germline, CDR1 is DFQATT and CDR2 SNEGSKA (reference sequence). J gave up 0 bases and V 6 bases, and 14 bases lay outside the gene matches. The CDR3 loop is CSAARPRGGSSYEQYF. Written as DNA, the CDR3 is TGCAGTGCCGCTCGGCCCCGGGGCGGGAGCTCCTACGAGCAGTACTTC.

V and J are TRBV6-2 or TRBV6-3 and TRBJ1-1; tentatively, D is TRBD1 (6 bases). Germline V gene lookup returns CDR1 MNHEY and CDR2 SVGEGT. The ends were cut back, 6 bases at V and 6 bases at J, with 17 bases in the middle. The CDR3 covers 14 residues. CDR3 sequence (DNA): TGTGCCAGCAGGTCCTTAGTGGCAGGGGCTGAAGCTTTCTTT. Translation gives CASRSLVAGAEAFF.

V gene TRBV20-1 combines with J gene TRBJ1-4, with D maybe TRBD1 (6 bases). The CDR3 has 13 amino acids. Germline V CDR1 and CDR2: DFQATT, SNEGSKA (reference sequence). V was shortened by 6 bases and J by 7 bases, with 15 bases between the two germline ends. CDR3 DNA sequence: TGCAGTGCCCTCGGGGTGGGGGCTGAAAAACTGTTTTTT. It specifies CSALGVGAEKLFF.

This chain links TRBV5-1 with TRBJ2-7; 13 positions match TRBD2. Germline V gives CDR1 SGHRS, CDR2 YFSETQ. This CDR3 has 13 residues. The trim removed 7 bases at V and 6 bases at J, leaving 4 bases unmatched. The DNA of the CDR3 is TGCGCCAGCGGGCGACTAGCGGGAGGCGAGCAGTACTTC. Protein product: CASGRLAGGEQYF.

This clonotype was recorded many times. V gene TRBV20-1 combines with J gene TRBJ2-5; possibly TRBD1 for D (6 bases). Germline V gene data show CDR1 as DFQATT and CDR2 as SNEGSKA (reference sequence). V lost 6 bases and J lost 5, with 16 bases in between. CDR3 length: 13 residues. In DNA form, the CDR3 reads TGCAGTGCCCTGGGACACCAAGAGGAGACCCAGTACTTC. It codes for CSALGHQEETQYF.

In its sample, this clonotype was seen a few times. The rearrangement links TRBV28 to TRBJ2-7; 10 bases match TRBD2. Per germline, CDR1 MDHEN and CDR2 SYDVKM. This CDR3 is built from 15 residues. V dropped 5 bases and J dropped 7; count of bases not matched to a gene: 11. The CDR3: CASSPHLAGVREQYF. For the CDR3, the DNA is TGTGCCAGCAGTCCCCACCTAGCGGGAGTCCGGGAGCAGTACTTC.

In its sample, this clonotype was seen many times. The chain is built from TRBV20-1 and TRBJ2-5; D uncertain. Trimming pared 6 bases from V and 2 bases from J, leaving 7 bases between. The CDR3 is 11 residues long. Germline V gene data show CDR1 as DFQATT and CDR2 as SNEGSKA (reference sequence). CDR3 region: CSARSQETQYF. CDR3 sequence (DNA): TGCAGTGCGCGTTCACAAGAGACCCAGTACTTC.

This clonotype was picked up a small number of times. The V and J genes are TRBV20-1 and TRBJ2-5, with 14 bases that match TRBD2. Germline trimming cut 4 bases from V and 4 bases from J; bases unmatched to any gene: 5. The CDR3 consists of 15 residues. The germline CDR1 and CDR2 sequences are DFQATT and SNEGSKA (reference sequence). The CDR3 loop reads CSATPGLAGAETQYF. The CDR3 bases are TGCAGTGCTACCCCGGGACTAGCGGGAGCAGAGACCCAGTACTTC.

The rearrangement links TRBV6-6 to TRBJ2-1, with no clear D. The V end lost 1 base, the J end lost 4 bases, and 5 bases lay between the germline ends. The length of the CDR3 is 13 residues. CDR1 and CDR2 (germline): MNHNY, SVGAGI (reference sequence). CDR3 nucleotide sequence: TGTGCCAGCAGTTACTACCAGTACAATGAGCAGTTCTTC. Encoded protein: CASSYYQYNEQFF.

This clonotype occurred a few times. The chain links TRBV6-2 or TRBV6-3 to TRBJ2-1, with 8 bases identical to TRBD2. V lost 6 bases and J lost 9; bases outside the gene matches: 10. Germline V lookup: CDR1 MNHEY, CDR2 SVGEGT. The CDR3 totals 14 residues. In DNA, the CDR3 is TGTGCCAGCAGCTCTATGCGGGAGGACGGTGAGCAGTTCTTC. It yields the protein CASSSMREDGEQFF.

The V call is TRBV5-1, the J call TRBJ1-1; TRBD1 might be the D (5 bases). The CDR3 sequence is 13 residues long. Germline values: CDR1 SGHRS, CDR2 YFSETQ. Trimming took 5 bases from V and 1 from J, leaving 9 bases between them. CDR3 coding DNA: TGCGCCAGCAGTGACAGACCGAACACTGAAGCTTTCTTT. Protein sequence: CASSDRPNTEAFF.

This rearrangement joins TRBV29-1 to TRBJ2-1; possible D gene TRBD1, 7 bases. There are 14 residues in the CDR3. Trimming cost V 7 bases and J 1 base, with 14 bases left between them. Germline lookup yields CDR1 SQVTM and CDR2 ANQGSEA. CDR3: CSAAGQLSYNEQFF. The CDR3 DNA reads TGCAGCGCTGCGGGACAGTTATCCTACAATGAGCAGTTCTTC.

The chain employs TRBV3-1 and TRBJ1-6, with D unresolved. This CDR3 contains 14 residues. Trimming removed 1 base from V and 7 bases from J, with 8 bases in between. Germline CDR1 and CDR2: LGHDT and YNNKEL (reference sequence). The CDR3 protein is CASSQGGVNSPLHF. Written as DNA, the CDR3 is TGTGCCAGCAGCCAAGGCGGTGTCAATTCACCCCTCCACTTT.

This clonotype was recorded a few times. The chain couples TRBV5-6 to TRBJ2-3, with D perhaps matching TRBD1 (6 bases). The CDR3 runs 16 residues. V lost 2 bases, J lost 1 base, and 14 bases lay in between. The V gene's germline CDR1 is SGHDT and CDR2 YYEEEE. The CDR3 nucleotides are TGTGCCAGCAGCTTCCCGAGGGGGTTAGGCACAGATACGCAGTATTTT. Protein product: CASSFPRGLGTDTQYF.

The chain links TRBV19 to TRBJ2-3, with a possible D match to TRBD1 (6 bases). CDR3 length: 15 amino acids. V was cut by 2 bases and J by 0 bases, with 9 bases left in between. The germline V gene has CDR1 LNHDA and CDR2 SQIVND (reference sequence). CDR3 nucleotide sequence: TGTGCCAGTAGTATAAGGGGGAGTAGCACAGATACGCAGTATTTT. Its translation is CASSIRGSSTDTQYF.

The chain recombines TRBV6-1 with TRBJ2-7, with 7 bases aligning to TRBD1. The V gene end was trimmed by 7 bases and the J gene end by 2 bases; junction bases not matched to a gene: 8. The CDR3 runs 14 residues. Germline V gene sequence: CDR1 MNHNS, CDR2 SASEGT. The DNA of the CDR3 is TGTGCCAGCATCGACAGGGCCCCACCCTACGAGCAGTACTTC. The encoded protein is CASIDRAPPYEQYF.